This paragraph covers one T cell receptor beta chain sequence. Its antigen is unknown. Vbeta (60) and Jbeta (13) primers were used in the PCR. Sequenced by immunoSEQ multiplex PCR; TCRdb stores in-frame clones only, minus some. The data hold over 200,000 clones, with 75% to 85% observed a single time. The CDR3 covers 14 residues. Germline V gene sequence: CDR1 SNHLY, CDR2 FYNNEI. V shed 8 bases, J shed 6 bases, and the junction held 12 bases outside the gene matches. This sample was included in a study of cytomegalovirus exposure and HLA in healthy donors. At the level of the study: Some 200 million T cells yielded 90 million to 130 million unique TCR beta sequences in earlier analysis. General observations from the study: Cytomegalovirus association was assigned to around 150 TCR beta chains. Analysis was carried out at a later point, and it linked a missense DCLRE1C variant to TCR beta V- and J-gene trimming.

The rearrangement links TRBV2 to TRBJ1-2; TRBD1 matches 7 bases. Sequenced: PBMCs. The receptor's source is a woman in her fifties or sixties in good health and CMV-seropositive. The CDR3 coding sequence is TGTGCCAGCGATTCCTCCCCGGACAGGCATGGCTACACCTTC. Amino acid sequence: CASDSSPDRHGYTF. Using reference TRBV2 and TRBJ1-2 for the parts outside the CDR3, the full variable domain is EPEVTQTPSHQVTQMGQEVILRCVPISNHLYFYWYRQILGQKVEFLVSFYNNEISEKSEIFDDQFSVERPDGSNFTLKIRSTKLEDSAMYFCASDSSPDRHGYTFGSGTRLTVV.